These 25 T cell receptor beta chains originate from one sample sequenced in a study of blood T cell repertoires in COVID-19. The repertoire was sequenced with immunoSEQ multiplex PCR; TCRdb's copy has only in-frame clones and lacks some. The sample yields some 110,000 clones, around 76% seen once. The sequenced sample consisted of peripheral blood. The origin of the receptors is a woman aged 70-85 years with acute or convalescent COVID-19.

This clone was detected a few times. This rearrangement joins TRBV18 to TRBJ2-2; 7 bases align to TRBD1. Unmatched junction bases numbered 5, after V lost 0 bases and J lost 4 bases. The CDR3 covers 16 residues. CDR1 and CDR2 from the germline V gene are KGHSH and LQKENI. For the CDR3, the DNA is TGTGCCAGCTCACCACCTCCGACAGGGCGCACCGGGGAGCTGTTTTTT. Translated: CASSPPPTGRTGELFF.

The rearrangement joins TRBV5-1 to TRBJ2-5; tentatively, D is TRBD2 (7 bases). This CDR3 is 16 amino acids long. Trimming left V 0 bases short and J 2 bases short, with 14 bases between. Germline CDR1 and CDR2: SGHRS and YFSETQ. CDR3 residues: CASSLGGGARQETQYF. The CDR3 DNA sequence: TGCGCCAGCAGCTTGGGAGGGGGGGCCCGACAAGAGACCCAGTACTTC.

This rearrangement joins TRBV5-6 to TRBJ1-1, with a weak D call TRBD1 (6 bases). V lost 5 bases and J 0 bases, leaving 14 bases between the germline ends. From germline, CDR1 is SGHDT and CDR2 YYEEEE. CDR3 length: 15 amino acids. The CDR3 DNA reads as TGTGCCAGCAGGAGACGAAGGGACATGAACACTGAAGCTTTCTTT. As protein: CASRRRRDMNTEAFF.

CDR3 nucleotides: TGTGCCAGCAGTTTTGCGGGCTACGAGCAGTACTTC. Translated, it gives CASSFAGYEQYF. The gene calls are TRBV28 and TRBJ2-7; a possible D gene is TRBD2 (5 bases). Between the trimmed V and J ends, which lost 3 bases and 3 bases, there was a span of 6 bases. Looked up from germline, CDR1 is MDHEN and CDR2 is SYDVKM. The CDR3 runs to 12 residues.

The chain uses TRBV28 and TRBJ1-3, with unresolved D. Germline V gene sequence: CDR1 MDHEN, CDR2 SYDVKM. V was shortened by 2 bases and J by 8 bases, with 13 bases between the two germline ends. There are 14 residues in the CDR3. The DNA for the CDR3 is TGTGCCAGCAGTTTAGGTGGAGGGTATGACACCATATATTTT. Protein: CASSLGGGYDTIYF. Using reference TRBV28 and TRBJ1-3 for the parts outside the CDR3, the full variable domain is DVKVTQSSRYLVKRTGEKVFLECVQDMDHENMFWYRQDPGLGLRLIYFSYDVKMKEKGDIPEGYSVSREKKERFSLILESASTNQTSMYLCASSLGGGYDTIYFGEGSWLTVV.

This clone came up a few times. The chain links TRBV19 to TRBJ2-2, with D uncertain. Per germline, CDR1 LNHDA and CDR2 SQIVND (reference sequence). V gave up 1 base and J gave up 5 bases, with 14 bases separating them. This CDR3 has 16 amino acids. Here the CDR3 reads CASSIGQVIYTGELFF. The CDR3 DNA follows: TGTGCCAGTAGTATAGGCCAGGTCATATATACCGGGGAGCTGTTTTTT. Complete variable domain (other parts from reference TRBV19 and TRBJ2-2): DGGITQSPKYLFRKEGQNVTLSCEQNLNHDAMYWYRQDPGQGLRLIYYSQIVNDFQKGDIAEGYSVSREKKESFPLTVTSAQKNPTAFYLCASSIGQVIYTGELFFGEGSRLTVL.

This chain links TRBV29-1 with TRBJ1-1; 9 bases agree with TRBD1. CDR1 is SQVTM and CDR2 is ANQGSEA in the germline V gene. Germline trimming cut 4 bases from V and 4 bases from J; bases unmatched to any gene: 13. CDR3 length equals 16 residues. The CDR3 nucleotides are TGCAGCGTTGTGGGGGGGACAGGGCCCGTGAGCACTGAAGCTTTCTTT. Translation gives CSVVGGTGPVSTEAFF.

The rearrangement joins TRBV30 to TRBJ1-2; D gene unclear. Germline CDR1 reads GTSNPN; CDR2 reads SVGIG (reference sequence). The CDR3 is 12 amino acids. Trimming took 5 bases from V and 4 from J, leaving 11 bases between them. The CDR3 protein is CAWVYSGYGYTF. The CDR3 coding sequence is TGTGCCTGGGTTTACAGCGGCTATGGCTACACCTTC. Supplemented by reference TRBV30 and TRBJ1-2, the full variable domain reads SQTIHQWPATLVQPVGSPLSLECTVEGTSNPNLYWYRQAAGRGLQLLFYSVGIGQISSEVPQNLSASRPQDRQFILSSKKLLLSDSGFYLCAWVYSGYGYTFGSGTRLTVV.

DNA of the CDR3: TGTGCCTGGTCCGATGAAAAACTGTTTTTT. It translates to CAWSDEKLFF. This chain uses TRBV30 with TRBJ1-4; D unresolved. The CDR3 runs 10 residues. The V gene's germline CDR1 is GTSNPN and CDR2 SVGIG (reference sequence). The V and J ends lost 5 bases and 6 bases respectively, with 4 bases between them. Filled out from reference TRBV30 and TRBJ1-4, the complete variable domain reads SQTIHQWPATLVQPVGSPLSLECTVEGTSNPNLYWYRQAAGRGLQLLFYSVGIGQISSEVPQNLSASRPQDRQFILSSKKLLLSDSGFYLCAWSDEKLFFGSGTQLSVL.

The CDR3 nucleotides are TGTGCCAGCAGCGTAGCTCCAGGGGGACGCGAAAAACTGTTTTTT. Its translation: CASSVAPGGREKLFF. The J gene is TRBJ1-4, the V gene TRBV9, with 7 bases matching TRBD1. V was clipped by 0 bases and J by 8 bases; unmatched bases: 7. The CDR3 consists of 15 residues. Germline CDR1 and CDR2: SGDLS and YYNGEE.

Only a few counts were recorded for this clone. CDR3 sequence (DNA): TGTGCCATCAGTGAGCGGTACCGCAGCGACACCATATATTTT. This sequence encodes CAISERYRSDTIYF. The V gene is TRBV10-3, the J gene TRBJ1-3; D gene uncertain. V shed 2 bases and J shed 8 bases, with 13 bases lying between them. The CDR3 extends over 14 amino acids. The germline gives CDR1 ENHRY, CDR2 SYGVKD.

Regarding this clone: Other DNA sequences within the sample encode an identical CDR3. V and J are TRBV5-1 and TRBJ1-1; D is undetermined. V was trimmed by 1 base and J by 5 bases, leaving 9 bases between them. CDR1 is SGHRS and CDR2 is YFSETQ in the germline V gene. The CDR3 extends over 13 amino acids. The CDR3 DNA reads TGCGCCAGCAGCTTGACGGGCGGGACTGAAGCTTTCTTT. Protein product: CASSLTGGTEAFF.

The V gene is TRBV5-5, the J gene TRBJ2-1; 8 positions agree with TRBD1. After removal of 4 bases from V and 4 bases from J, the junction contained 7 bases not matched to a gene. CDR1 is SGHKS, CDR2 YYEKEE, per germline (reference sequence). This CDR3 region has 15 residues. CDR3 in amino acids: CASSPKDRAYNEQFF. DNA of the CDR3: TGTGCCAGCAGCCCGAAGGACAGGGCTTACAATGAGCAGTTCTTC.

The genes are TRBV2 and TRBJ1-1, with D perhaps matching TRBD1 (5 bases). The CDR3 totals 11 residues. Germline CDR1 and CDR2: SNHLY and FYNNEI. CDR3 DNA sequence: TGTGGGACACCGATGAACACTGAAGCTTTCTTT. Its translation is CGTPMNTEAFF.

The V and J genes are TRBV7-8 and TRBJ2-3; a possible D gene is TRBD1 (5 bases). The V gene's germline CDR1 is SGHVS and CDR2 FQNEAQ. This CDR3 contains 14 residues. The V end was cut by 5 bases, the J end by 2 bases, with 11 bases between. Written as DNA, the CDR3 is TGTGCCAGCAGCCACGTGGGGCACACAGATACGCAGTATTTT. It is translated as CASSHVGHTDTQYF.

This sequence joins TRBV6-2 or TRBV6-3 and TRBJ2-5, with 7 positions matching TRBD2. Germline V lookup: CDR1 MNHEY, CDR2 SVGEGT. V shed 2 bases, J shed 1 base, and the junction held 7 bases outside the gene matches. The CDR3 contains 16 residues. The CDR3 sequence: CASSYRPLAAQETQYF. For the CDR3, the DNA is TGTGCCAGCAGTTACCGACCCCTAGCGGCCCAAGAGACCCAGTACTTC.

This clone was found a few times. This rearrangement joins TRBV14 to TRBJ2-2; TRBD1 aligns across 7 bases. This CDR3 is 16 amino acids long. CDR1 SGHDN and CDR2 FVKESK come from the germline V gene. V lost 3 bases to trimming and J lost 5 bases; unmatched junction nucleotides: 9. The CDR3 coding sequence is TGTGCCAGCAGCCAGTTCGGACAGGAAGATACCGGGGAGCTGTTTTTT. This codes for CASSQFGQEDTGELFF.

This chain uses TRBV5-1 with TRBJ1-2; 7 bases agree with TRBD1. CDR3 size: 14 residues. The J segment lost 6 bases and the V segment lost 4 bases, leaving 9 bases of the junction unmatched. Germline CDR1 is SGHRS and CDR2 is YFSETQ. The CDR3 DNA reads TGCGCCAGCAGCAAAAGACAGGGTTGGGATGGCTACACCTTC. Protein: CASSKRQGWDGYTF.

The genes are TRBV7-9 and TRBJ1-1; TRBD1 agrees at 8 bases. CDR1 is SEHNR and CDR2 is FQNEAQ in the germline V gene (reference sequence). The CDR3 contains 18 residues. The V and J ends lost 5 bases and 2 bases, in that order; junction bases with no gene match: 16. CDR3 protein: CASSIPRAQGAYNTEAFF. The CDR3 nucleotides are TGTGCCAGCAGCATCCCACGTGCTCAGGGGGCTTACAACACTGAAGCTTTCTTT. Full variable domain (remainder filled in from reference TRBV7-9 and TRBJ1-1): DTGVSQNPRHKITKRGQNVTFRCDPISEHNRLYWYRQTLGQGPEFLTYFQNEAQLEKSRLLSDRFSAERPKGSFSTLEIQRTEQGDSAMYLCASSIPRAQGAYNTEAFFGQGTRLTVV.

The V and J genes are TRBV28 and TRBJ1-4; a possible D gene is TRBD1 (6 bases). Germline V CDR1 and CDR2: MDHEN, SYDVKM. V lost 7 bases to trimming and J lost 7 bases, with 19 bases between them. The CDR3 is made up of 15 amino acids. CDR3: CASTPGGGRGEKLFF. CDR3 coding DNA: TGTGCCAGCACCCCCGGGGGGGGGCGAGGTGAAAAACTGTTTTTT.

V is TRBV4-3 and J is TRBJ1-4; 7 nucleotides line up with TRBD1. CDR3 length equals 16 residues. J lost 4 bases, V lost 5 bases, and 10 bases had no gene match. Germline V gives CDR1 LGHNA, CDR2 YSLEER. Here the CDR3 reads CASSSQPGQLNEKLFF. DNA of the CDR3: TGCGCCAGCAGCTCCCAACCGGGACAGCTTAATGAAAAACTGTTTTTT.

The V and J genes are TRBV11-2 and TRBJ2-7, with 8 bases aligning to TRBD2. CDR3 length: 15 residues. The V and J ends lost 5 bases and 3 bases, in that order; junction bases with no gene match: 9. In germline, CDR1 is SGHAT, CDR2 FQNNGV. As DNA, the CDR3 is TGTGCCAGCAGCCAGGGGCGGGGGGTTCGCTACGAGCAGTACTTC. Protein product: CASSQGRGVRYEQYF.

The rearrangement links TRBV19 to TRBJ1-5; 8 nucleotides align to TRBD1. The germline gives CDR1 LNHDA, CDR2 SQIVND (reference sequence). This CDR3 has 15 amino acids. The junction had 9 bases not matched to a gene; V was cut back by 6 bases and J by 5 bases. This CDR3 is CASSPGQAVYQPQHF. Written as DNA, the CDR3 is TGTGCCAGTAGCCCGGGACAGGCCGTATATCAGCCCCAGCATTTT.

This chain joins TRBV11-1 and TRBJ2-7; TRBD1 might be the D (6 bases). The V gene's germline CDR1 is SGHAT and CDR2 FQDESV (reference sequence). V dropped 4 bases and J dropped 2 bases, with 9 bases sitting between them. This CDR3 region has 13 residues. CDR3 bases: TGTGCCAGCAGCTCTCGACAGGCCTACGAGCAGTACTTC. Translating gives CASSSRQAYEQYF.

The table lists this clone with a few counts. The chain couples TRBV10-3 to TRBJ1-5; 9 positions agree with TRBD1. Germline CDR1 reads ENHRY; CDR2 reads SYGVKD. The ends lost 6 bases at V and 6 bases at J; junction bases unmatched: 3. The CDR3 consists of 13 residues. CDR3 residues: CAISGDRAQPQHF. The CDR3, as DNA: TGTGCCATCAGCGGGGACAGGGCTCAGCCCCAGCATTTT.